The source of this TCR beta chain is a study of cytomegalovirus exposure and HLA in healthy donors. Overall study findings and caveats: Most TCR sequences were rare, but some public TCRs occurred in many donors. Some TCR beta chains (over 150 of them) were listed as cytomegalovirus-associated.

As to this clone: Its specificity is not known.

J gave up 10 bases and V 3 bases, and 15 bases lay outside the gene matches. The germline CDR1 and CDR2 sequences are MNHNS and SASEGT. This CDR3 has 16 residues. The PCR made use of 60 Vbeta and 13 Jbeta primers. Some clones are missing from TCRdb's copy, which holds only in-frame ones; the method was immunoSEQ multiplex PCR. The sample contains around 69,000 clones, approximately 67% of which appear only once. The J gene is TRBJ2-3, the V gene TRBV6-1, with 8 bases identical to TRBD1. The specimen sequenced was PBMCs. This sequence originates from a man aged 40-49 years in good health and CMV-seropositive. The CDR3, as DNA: TGTGCCAGCAGTGACACACTACGACGCGACAGGGGCGCGCAGTATTTT. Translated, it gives CASSDTLRRDRGAQYF.